Sequencing of this T cell receptor (beta chain) was carried out in a study of cytomegalovirus exposure and HLA in healthy donors. This clone came up a few times. Trimming stripped 3 bases from V and 1 base from J, with 15 bases between. CDR3 length equals 16 residues. The germline V gene has CDR1 LGHNT and CDR2 FRNRAP. With 60 Vbeta and 13 Jbeta primers, the PCR was carried out. Method: immunoSEQ multiplex PCR; TCRdb's copy keeps in-frame clones and lacks some. The sample yields 120,000 to 150,000 clones, roughly 80% seen once. The chain couples TRBV12-5 to TRBJ1-1, with D unclear. This clonotype originated in a female donor in good health and CMV-seronegative. Material for sequencing was PBMCs. Here the CDR3 DNA reads TGTGCTAGTGGTTTTACAACAGCCTCTACGAACACTGAAGCTTTCTTT. This codes for CASGFTTASTNTEAFF.